This T cell receptor beta chain derives from a study of molecular identifiers for immune sequencing clone quantification. The CDR3 is 14 residues long. The V gene's germline CDR1 is SEHNR and CDR2 FQNEAQ (reference sequence). After removal of 4 bases from V and 5 bases from J, the junction contained 3 bases not matched to a gene. MiXCR was run by TCRdb on the PCR reads, yielding one entry per CDR3 protein. The sample carries over 600,000 distinct CDR3 sequences, roughly 21% recorded once. General study findings and limits: Clones above 20 RNA copies contained over 99% of effector molecules and under 1% of naive molecules.

This clonotype has ten or more counts. Its antigen remains unidentified. Libraries of naive CD8 cells were prepared from around 20,000 to 990,000 sorted cells using 10%, 30% or 50% RNA. Naive CD8 T cells were FACS-sorted by CD8+CD4-CCR7+CD45RA+ markers. This rearrangement joins TRBV7-9 to TRBJ2-3; 10 nucleotides line up with TRBD2. Specimen: naive CD8+ T cells from blood, with Jurkat cell RNA spiked in. Subset in this sample: FACS-sorted CD8+CD4-CCR7+CD45RA+ naive T cells. This clonotype was obtained from a human donor in good health. Some libraries in this study had Jurkat cell RNA spiked in. The DNA of the CDR3 is TGTGCCAGCAGCTCAGCGGGAGGGAGAGATACGCAGTATTTT. Translating gives CASSSAGGRDTQYF.